This TCR beta chain appears in the sequencing data of a study of PD-L1 blockade in urothelial cancer. Whole-study context: Patients had undergone 0 to 3 prior chemotherapy regimens. Counts from blood samples showed a median of roughly 150,000 T cells. General study points: By 3 weeks, tumor-associated blood clones had expanded more in durable-benefit patients.

TCRdb's copy holds only in-frame clones and misses some; the assay was immunoSEQ multiplex PCR. The sample lists about 120,000 clones, roughly 89% occurring once. CDR1 and CDR2 from the germline V gene are SGHNT and YENEEA. This CDR3 spans 11 amino acids. The ends were cut back, 4 bases at V and 3 bases at J, with 4 bases in the middle. The time point is: peripheral blood 6 weeks after treatment start. Per patient, between 1 and 8 samples were collected at pretreatment and on-treatment time points. For this clone: The antigen is undetermined.

The chain is built from TRBV11-3 and TRBJ2-7; D remains unclear. Sequenced here: PBMCs, sampled around atezolizumab (anti-PD-L1) treatment. The clonotype comes from a man in his sixties with urothelial cancer. The CDR3 DNA sequence: TGTGCCAGCAGCTCCAGCTACGAGCAGTACTTC. As protein: CASSSSYEQYF.